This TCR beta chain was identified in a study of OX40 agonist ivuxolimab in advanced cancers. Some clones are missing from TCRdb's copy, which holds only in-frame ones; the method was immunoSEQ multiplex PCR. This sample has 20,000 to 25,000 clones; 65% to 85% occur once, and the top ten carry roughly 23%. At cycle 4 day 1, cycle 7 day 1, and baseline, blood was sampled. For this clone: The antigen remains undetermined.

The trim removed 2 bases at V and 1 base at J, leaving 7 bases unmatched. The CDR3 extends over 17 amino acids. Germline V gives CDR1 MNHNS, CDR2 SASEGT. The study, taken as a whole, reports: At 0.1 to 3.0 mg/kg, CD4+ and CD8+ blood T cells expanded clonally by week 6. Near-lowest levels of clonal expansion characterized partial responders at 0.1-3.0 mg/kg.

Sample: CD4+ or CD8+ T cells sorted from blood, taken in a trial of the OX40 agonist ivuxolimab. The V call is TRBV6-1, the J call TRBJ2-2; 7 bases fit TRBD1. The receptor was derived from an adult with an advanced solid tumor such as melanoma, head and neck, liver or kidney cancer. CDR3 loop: CASSEPRDSLNTGELFF. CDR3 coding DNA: TGTGCCAGCAGTGAACCTAGGGACAGCTTGAACACCGGGGAGCTGTTTTTT.